Listed here are 9 T cell receptor beta chains from one sample, sequenced in a study of shared clonotypes between healthy human individuals. As defined, naive CD8 cells were CD45RO-negative and positively selected for CCR7, with terminally differentiated effector memory CD45RA+ cells excluded. Profiled with immunoSEQ multiplex PCR; TCRdb holds only in-frame clones, not every one. The table shows more than 2 million clones, with around 95% occurring only once. Specimen: naive CD8+ T cells from PBMCs. The receptor source for this set is a man younger than 35 in good health. Some clones in this sample may be carry-over from other donors' samples.

Points on this clone: Other DNA sequences in the sample encode the same CDR3. The J gene is TRBJ1-1, the V gene TRBV2; 7 bases are a match to TRBD1. Losses at the gene ends were 6 bases for V and 0 bases for J; bases not matched to a gene: 1. This CDR3 is 13 amino acids long. Germline CDR1 SNHLY, CDR2 FYNNEI. The CDR3: CASRGTVNTEAFF. The DNA for the CDR3 is TGTGCCAGCAGGGGGACAGTGAACACTGAAGCTTTCTTT.

The J gene is TRBJ2-1, the V gene TRBV9, with TRBD2 as a possible D gene (5 bases). The CDR3 is made up of 16 amino acids. Germline lookup yields CDR1 SGDLS and CDR2 YYNGEE. Trimming took 0 bases from V and 0 from J, leaving 10 bases between them. This chain's CDR3 is CASSVGVGSSYNEQFF. DNA of the CDR3: TGTGCCAGCAGCGTAGGGGTAGGGAGCTCCTACAATGAGCAGTTCTTC.

This clone has just one count. The chain couples TRBV9 to TRBJ2-1; TRBD1 matches at 8 bases. V trimming: 4 bases; J trimming: 8 bases; junction bases outside the gene matches: 8. Germline CDR1 is SGDLS and CDR2 is YYNGEE. This CDR3 has 14 residues. CDR3 bases: TGTGCCAGCAGCCCGCGGACAGGGCACTATGAGCAGTTCTTC. Translating gives CASSPRTGHYEQFF.

V usage is TRBV12-5 and J usage is TRBJ2-6; possible D gene TRBD1, 6 bases. The CDR3 extends over 17 amino acids. The V gene's germline CDR1 is LGHNT and CDR2 FRNRAP. Trimming cost V 4 bases and J 4 bases, with 17 bases left between them. CDR3 sequence (DNA): TGTGCTAGTGGTTCCTTTATGGGGGCGGAGGGGGCCAACGTCCTGACTTTC. Amino acids: CASGSFMGAEGANVLTF.

As DNA, the CDR3 is TGTGCCAGCAGCTCTGGGACGGACTATGGCTACACCTTC. Amino acids: CASSSGTDYGYTF. This rearrangement joins TRBV9 to TRBJ1-2, with a weak D call TRBD1 (5 bases). Trimming shortened V by 4 bases and J by 3 bases, and 10 bases separated the two germline ends. This CDR3 is 13 amino acids long. Germline V lookup: CDR1 SGDLS, CDR2 YYNGEE.

On this clone: Other DNA sequences from this sample encode an identical CDR3 as well. The rearrangement uses TRBV11-2 and TRBJ2-7; 8 bases are a match to TRBD2. This CDR3 has 15 residues. Germline CDR1 and CDR2: SGHAT and FQNNGV. J lost 4 bases, V lost 2 bases, and 7 bases had no gene match. CDR3 region: CASSLNPGGPYEQYF. CDR3 nucleotide sequence: TGTGCCAGCAGCTTAAATCCGGGAGGGCCTTACGAGCAGTACTTC.

This chain uses TRBV7-2 with TRBJ2-6; 7 bases are a match to TRBD2. The ends lost 5 bases at V and 0 bases at J; junction bases unmatched: 7. CDR3 size: 17 residues. Germline-derived CDR1 and CDR2 are SGHTA and FQGNSA. DNA of the CDR3: TGTGCCAGCAGCCCCCGCGGGAGTCTCTCTGGGGCCAACGTCCTGACTTTC. This sequence encodes CASSPRGSLSGANVLTF.

The rearrangement joins TRBV27 to TRBJ2-7; D unclear. The CDR3 extends over 15 amino acids. Germline V CDR1 and CDR2: MNHEY, SMNVEV (reference sequence). V was clipped by 0 bases and J by 0 bases, with 9 bases between them. DNA of the CDR3: TGTGCCAGCAGTTTATCGAGACGTTACTCCTACGAGCAGTACTTC. It is translated as CASSLSRRYSYEQYF.

The rearrangement links TRBV30 to TRBJ1-2; 7 bases agree with TRBD1. In germline, CDR1 is GTSNPN, CDR2 SVGIG (reference sequence). The junction had 12 bases not matched to a gene; V was cut back by 6 bases and J by 5 bases. The CDR3 totals 14 residues. This chain's CDR3 is CACQTTGMGYGYTF. The DNA of the CDR3 is TGTGCCTGCCAAACGACAGGGATGGGATATGGCTACACCTTC.